The 28 T cell receptor beta chains below come from one sample, sequenced in a study of blood T cell repertoires in COVID-19. Produced via immunoSEQ multiplex PCR; TCRdb's table is partial and in-frame only. There are under 200,000 clones in the sample; about 85% occur only once, and around 15% lies in the top ten. The sequencing input was peripheral blood. These receptors all come from a woman between 70 and 85 years old with COVID-19, enrolled during active disease.

This chain uses TRBV5-1 with TRBJ1-2; a possible D gene is TRBD1 (5 bases). V was pared by 7 bases and J by 5 bases, with 9 bases between. Germline loops: CDR1 SGHRS, CDR2 YFSETQ. There are 11 residues in the CDR3. In nucleotides, the CDR3 is TGCGCCAGCGGGGCGGATTATGGCTACACCTTC. Translating gives CASGADYGYTF.

The chain has TRBV11-2 and TRBJ1-4; possibly TRBD1 for D (5 bases). Germline V gene lookup returns CDR1 SGHAT and CDR2 FQNNGV. V shed 3 bases and J shed 7 bases, with 6 bases lying between them. The CDR3 length is 12 residues. The CDR3 DNA is TGTGCCAGCAGCTTCGGGGGTGAAAAACTGTTTTTT. It specifies CASSFGGEKLFF.

The gene calls are TRBV19 and TRBJ1-5; no reliable D call. Trimming stripped 3 bases from V and 7 bases from J, with 19 bases between. There are 16 residues in the CDR3. Germline V CDR1 and CDR2: LNHDA, SQIVND (reference sequence). CDR3 residues: CASSISTLDLSQPQHF. Here the CDR3 DNA reads TGTGCCAGTAGTATTTCGACACTTGACCTGTCCCAGCCCCAGCATTTT.

The gene calls are TRBV15 and TRBJ2-3, with D perhaps matching TRBD2 (5 bases). The CDR3 has 14 residues. Germline CDR1 is LNHNV and CDR2 is YYDKDF (reference sequence). V shed 8 bases and J shed 8 bases, with 20 bases lying between them. The CDR3 nucleotides read TGTGCCACCTCGGCCGTCTGGGAGCTAGGTACGCAGTATTTT. Protein: CATSAVWELGTQYF.

J is TRBJ2-1 and V is TRBV5-5, with D perhaps TRBD2 (6 bases). The CDR3 is 14 amino acids. Trimming took 2 bases from V and 5 from J, leaving 11 bases between them. Looked up from germline, CDR1 is SGHKS and CDR2 is YYEKEE (reference sequence). The CDR3 spells CASSLLGLHNEQFF. CDR3 coding DNA: TGTGCCAGCAGCTTACTGGGACTGCACAATGAGCAGTTCTTC.

This clone has just one count. The chain joins TRBV19 to TRBJ1-2; 9 positions agree with TRBD1. The CDR3 totals 13 residues. The V gene end was trimmed by 6 bases and the J gene end by 8 bases; junction bases not matched to a gene: 7. Germline assignment: CDR1 LNHDA and CDR2 SQIVND (reference sequence). CDR3 sequence: CASSPGQGRGYTF. The CDR3 region has the DNA TGTGCCAGTAGCCCGGGACAGGGTCGGGGCTACACCTTC.

This chain uses TRBV23-1 with TRBJ1-6, with D maybe TRBD1 (6 bases). TRBV23-1 is annotated as an ORF whose role is uncertain. V dropped 2 bases and J dropped 0 bases, with 14 bases sitting between them. The CDR3 has 18 residues. This CDR3 reads CASSQILDRSSYNSPLHF. As DNA, the CDR3 is TGCGCCAGCAGTCAAATCCTCGACAGGAGCTCCTATAATTCACCCCTCCACTTT.

The gene calls are TRBV7-8 and TRBJ2-3; D is unresolved. The CDR3 spans 16 residues. In germline, CDR1 is SGHVS, CDR2 FQNEAQ. The V and J ends lost 4 bases and 1 base respectively, with 15 bases between them. CDR3 nucleotide sequence: TGTGCCAGCAGCTCCCTTCGAATAGCAGGCACAGATACGCAGTATTTT. Translation: CASSSLRIAGTDTQYF. Full variable domain (rest looked up from reference TRBV7-8 and TRBJ2-3): GAGVSQSPRYKVAKRGQDVALRCDPISGHVSLFWYQQALGQGPEFLTYFQNEAQLDKSGLPSDRFFAERPEGSVSTLKIQRTQQEDSAVYLCASSSLRIAGTDTQYFGPGTRLTVL.

This chain uses TRBV27 with TRBJ2-7; 9 nucleotides match TRBD2. Trimming at V came to 6 bases and at J to 7 bases, leaving 7 bases not matched to a gene. Germline V gene data show CDR1 as MNHEY and CDR2 as SMNVEV (reference sequence). CDR3 length: 13 amino acids. CDR3: CASRGATSGEQYF. DNA of the CDR3: TGTGCCAGCAGGGGGGCGACTAGCGGAGAGCAGTACTTC.

The chain carries TRBV9 and TRBJ2-2, with TRBD2 identical over 7 bases. Germline assignment: CDR1 SGDLS and CDR2 YYNGEE. After removal of 4 bases from V and 1 base from J, the junction contained 4 bases not matched to a gene. CDR3 length equals 15 residues. The CDR3 nucleotides are TGTGCCAGCAGCCCTTGGGGGGGGAACACCGGGGAGCTGTTTTTT. This encodes CASSPWGGNTGELFF.

The J gene is TRBJ2-7, the V gene TRBV11-2; possibly TRBD2 for D (6 bases). The germline V gene has CDR1 SGHAT and CDR2 FQNNGV. The CDR3 extends over 14 amino acids. Trimming cost V 8 bases and J 0 bases, with 14 bases left between them. The CDR3 loop reads CASGSGGTSYEQYF. The CDR3, as DNA: TGTGCCAGCGGGAGCGGAGGGACCTCCTACGAGCAGTACTTC.

Points on this clone: A junction boundary mismatches the germline segment, possibly from a read error. V is TRBV28 and J is TRBJ1-2; a weak D match, TRBD1 (5 bases). CDR3 length: 12 amino acids. Germline assignment: CDR1 MDHEN and CDR2 SYDVKM. The CDR3: CANSQGGYGYTF. The CDR3, as DNA: TGTGCCAACAGTCAGGGTGGCTATGGCTACACCTTC.

The chain joins TRBV5-5 to TRBJ1-4; TRBD1 matches 9 bases. The CDR3 covers 14 residues. From germline, CDR1 is SGHKS and CDR2 YYEKEE (reference sequence). With 3 bases clipped from V and 7 bases from J, the junction kept 4 bases outside the gene matches. The CDR3 loop reads CASSWRDRAEKLFF. DNA of the CDR3: TGTGCCAGCAGCTGGCGGGACAGGGCTGAAAAACTGTTTTTT.

The CDR3 sequence is CATSPGQNYGYTF. CDR3 sequence (DNA): TGTGCCACTTCCCCTGGGCAGAACTATGGCTACACCTTC. The chain is built from TRBV6-5 and TRBJ1-2; D is unresolved. CDR1 and CDR2 from the germline V gene are MNHEY and SVGAGI. V shed 10 bases and J shed 2 bases, with 14 bases lying between them. The CDR3 has 13 amino acids.

The chain recombines TRBV6-5 with TRBJ2-4; 10 bases match TRBD2. CDR1 is MNHEY, CDR2 SVGAGI, per germline. Germline trimming cut 2 bases from V and 6 bases from J; bases unmatched to any gene: 4. This CDR3 is built from 15 residues. The DNA of the CDR3 is TGTGCCAGCAGTTACCCAGCGGGAGGGATAAACATTCAGTACTTC. This translates into CASSYPAGGINIQYF.

V gene TRBV7-2 combines with J gene TRBJ1-4, with D perhaps matching TRBD1 (6 bases). Between the trimmed V and J ends, which lost 1 base and 6 bases, there was a span of 9 bases. Germline CDR1 and CDR2: SGHTA and FQGNSA. The CDR3 has 14 amino acids. In nucleotides, the CDR3 is TGTGCCAGCAGCTTAGGGACAGACGATGAAAAACTGTTTTTT. Its protein is CASSLGTDDEKLFF.

This chain uses TRBV27 with TRBJ1-4, with TRBD1 matching 10 bases. Unmatched junction bases numbered 4, after V lost 1 base and J lost 8 bases. Germline V gene lookup returns CDR1 MNHEY and CDR2 SMNVEV (reference sequence). This CDR3 comprises 15 residues. This CDR3 is CASSLLGTGDEKLFF. CDR3 coding DNA: TGTGCCAGCAGTTTATTAGGGACAGGGGACGAAAAACTGTTTTTT.

The chain links TRBV3-1 (or the pseudogene TRBV3-2) to TRBJ2-2; 9 nucleotides line up with TRBD1. J gave up 6 bases and V 4 bases, and 12 bases lay outside the gene matches. The CDR3 is made up of 17 amino acids. Germline V gene sequence: CDR1 LGHDT, CDR2 YNNKEL (reference sequence). This CDR3 is CASSREPGQGRAGELFF. The CDR3 bases are TGTGCCAGCAGCCGTGAACCGGGACAGGGCCGTGCCGGGGAGCTGTTTTTT.

The V gene is TRBV5-8, the J gene TRBJ2-1; D may be TRBD2 (6 bases). Germline V lookup: CDR1 SGHTS, CDR2 YDEGEE. V was pared by 7 bases and J by 10 bases, with 15 bases between. This CDR3 has 12 amino acids. The CDR3 loop is CASSRRGDEQFF. In DNA, the CDR3 is TGTGCCAGCTCTCGGAGGGGTGACGAGCAGTTCTTC.

The chain has TRBV5-8 and TRBJ1-3; D uncertain. The germline V and J ends were trimmed by 2 bases and 1 base, with 13 bases remaining between them. CDR1 is SGHTS, CDR2 YDEGEE, per germline. This CDR3 has 16 amino acids. The CDR3 reads CASSFGGLESGNTIYF. The CDR3 nucleotides are TGTGCCAGCAGCTTCGGCGGTCTAGAGTCTGGAAACACCATATATTTT.

V usage is TRBV6-6 and J usage is TRBJ1-2, with D perhaps matching TRBD1 (5 bases). The CDR3 is 15 residues long. CDR1 and CDR2 (germline): MNHNY, SVGAGI (reference sequence). V gave up 5 bases and J gave up 3 bases, with 16 bases separating them. DNA for the CDR3: TGTGCCAGCAGTCCACCCGGGACTAATTACTATGGCTACACCTTC. Amino acid sequence: CASSPPGTNYYGYTF.

CDR3 DNA: TGTGCCTGGAGTGGTCTACTAGCGGGAGCTGGCACCGGGGAGCTGTTTTTT. It specifies CAWSGLLAGAGTGELFF. The chain combines TRBV30 with TRBJ2-2, with TRBD2 matching 11 bases. J gave up 4 bases and V 1 base, and 8 bases lay outside the gene matches. The CDR3 contains 17 residues. In germline, CDR1 is GTSNPN, CDR2 SVGIG (reference sequence).

The chain carries TRBV28 and TRBJ2-7; D unresolved. Germline CDR1 reads MDHEN; CDR2 reads SYDVKM. V lost 5 bases and J 6 bases, leaving 11 bases between the germline ends. The CDR3 has 12 residues. CDR3 sequence (DNA): TGTGCCAGCAGTAAACAGATCGGCGAGCAGTACGTC. It specifies CASSKQIGEQYV.

V usage is TRBV2 and J usage is TRBJ1-4; TRBD1 matches 9 bases. The CDR3 is 16 residues long. V shed 6 bases, J shed 4 bases, and the junction held 9 bases outside the gene matches. Looked up from germline, CDR1 is SNHLY and CDR2 is FYNNEI. The CDR3 sequence: CASSQGQGLFNEKLFF. In DNA, the CDR3 is TGTGCCAGCAGCCAGGGACAGGGCCTATTTAATGAAAAACTGTTTTTT.

CDR3 protein: CASSSPGGAETQYF. DNA of the CDR3: TGCGCCAGCAGCTCCCCGGGGGGCGCGGAGACCCAGTACTTC. The chain links TRBV5-1 to TRBJ2-5; maybe TRBD2 (7 bases). Per the germline V gene, CDR1 is SGHRS and CDR2 is YFSETQ. There are 14 residues in the CDR3. V shed 3 bases and J shed 5 bases, with 14 bases lying between them.

V is TRBV5-4 and J is TRBJ2-5; 13 bases agree with TRBD2. J gave up 1 base and V 5 bases, and 2 bases lay outside the gene matches. This CDR3 is built from 15 residues. CDR1 and CDR2 (germline): SGHNT, YYREEE (reference sequence). DNA for the CDR3: TGTGCCAGCAGTCGGACTAGCGGGGGCCAAGAGACCCAGTACTTC. It translates to CASSRTSGGQETQYF. Full variable domain (outside the CDR3, taken from reference TRBV5-4 and TRBJ2-5): ETGVTQSPTHLIKTRGQQVTLRCSSQSGHNTVSWYQQALGQGPQFIFQYYREEENGRGNFPPRFSGLQFPNYSSELNVNALELDDSALYLCASSRTSGGQETQYFGPGTRLLVL.

The chain joins TRBV7-2 to TRBJ2-7; TRBD1 might be the D (6 bases). V was clipped by 1 base and J by 4 bases, with 8 bases between them. The CDR3 length is 13 residues. CDR1 is SGHTA and CDR2 is FQGNSA in the germline V gene. The CDR3 nucleotides are TGTGCCAGCAGCTTAGGCAGGGGATACGAGCAGTACGTC. Its protein product is CASSLGRGYEQYV.

The V and J genes are TRBV6-5 and TRBJ1-1; a possible D gene is TRBD1 (6 bases). The germline gives CDR1 MNHEY, CDR2 SVGAGI. V lost 8 bases and J lost 1, with 11 bases in between. There are 13 residues in the CDR3. The CDR3 nucleotides read TGTGCCAGCGGAGGACAGTCGAACACTGAAGCTTTCTTT. This gives the protein CASGGQSNTEAFF.